A selection of T cell receptor beta chains follows, all from one sample in a study of cytomegalovirus exposure and HLA in healthy donors. Profiled with immunoSEQ multiplex PCR; TCRdb holds only in-frame clones, not every one. The sample records some 90,000 clones, over 65% being singletons. Source material: PBMCs. Receptor source: a human donor in good health. Both conserved end residues are part of each CDR3. The D gene is left open where the match is weak.

v_call	d_call	j_call	cdr3_nt	cdr3_aa
TRBV7-9	.	TRBJ1-5	TGTGCCAGCAGCTGGGCGGGAGGCACGAGCAATCAGCCCCAGCATTTT	CASSWAGGTSNQPQHF
TRBV6-1	.	TRBJ1-1	TGTGCCAGCAGTGTAATGAGAATCCCTGAAGCTTTCTTT	CASSVMRIPEAFF
TRBV6-5	TRBD1	TRBJ1-2	TGTGCCAGCAGGAACAGGGGTGATGGCTACACCTTC	CASRNRGDGYTF
TRBV27	.	TRBJ1-2	TGTGCCAGCAGCTCAGGGTATGGCTACACCTTC	CASSSGYGYTF
TRBV2	.	TRBJ1-6	TGTGCCAGCATGGAGGGGAGACAGACAAACACCTATAATTCACCCCTCCACTTT	CASMEGRQTNTYNSPLHF
TRBV6-6	TRBD2	TRBJ2-1	TGTGCCAGCAGCAGCGGGGGCTTGGCCTACAATGAGCAGTTCTTC	CASSSGGLAYNEQFF
TRBV4-2	TRBD2	TRBJ2-1	TGTGCCAGCAGCCAAGGGTTTACTAGCGGGAGTGATGAGCAGTTCTTC	CASSQGFTSGSDEQFF
TRBV15	.	TRBJ2-7	TGTGCCACCAGCAGAGGCCTACCCCGGGGGATCTACTACGAGCAGTACTTC	CATSRGLPRGIYYEQYF
TRBV11-2	TRBD1	TRBJ1-1	TGTGCCAGCAGCACGACGTGGACAGGTAGCGCTGAAGCTTTCTTT	CASSTTWTGSAEAFF
TRBV5-1	.	TRBJ2-2	TGCGCCAGCAGCTTGGCCCAGAACACCGGGGAGCTGTTTTTT	CASSLAQNTGELFF
TRBV7-2	TRBD1	TRBJ1-2	TGTGCCAGCAGCCCAGAGACAGGGGCTGTCTCTGGCTACACCTTC	CASSPETGAVSGYTF
TRBV5-1	.	TRBJ2-3	TGCGCCAGCAGTGGTCTCCGGACAGATACGCAGTATTTT	CASSGLRTDTQYF
TRBV27	TRBD1	TRBJ1-4	TGTGCCAGCAGTTTATCCCTTTTAGGGGGCGCGGGTGAAAAACTGTTTTTT	CASSLSLLGGAGEKLFF
TRBV6-6	.	TRBJ2-2	TGTGCCAGCAGCCCAGTCGCCGGGGAGCTGTTTTTT	CASSPVAGELFF